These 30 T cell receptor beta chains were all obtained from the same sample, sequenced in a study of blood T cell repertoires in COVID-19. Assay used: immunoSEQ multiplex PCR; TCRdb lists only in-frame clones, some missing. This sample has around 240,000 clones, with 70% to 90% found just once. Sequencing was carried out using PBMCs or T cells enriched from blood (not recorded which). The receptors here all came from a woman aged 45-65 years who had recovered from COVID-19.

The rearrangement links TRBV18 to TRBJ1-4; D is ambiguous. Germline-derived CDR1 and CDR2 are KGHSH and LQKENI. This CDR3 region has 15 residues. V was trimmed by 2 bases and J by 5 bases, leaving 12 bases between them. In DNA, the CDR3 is TGTGCCAGCTCACCATCGGGGTCGGGAAATGAAAAACTGTTTTTT. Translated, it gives CASSPSGSGNEKLFF.

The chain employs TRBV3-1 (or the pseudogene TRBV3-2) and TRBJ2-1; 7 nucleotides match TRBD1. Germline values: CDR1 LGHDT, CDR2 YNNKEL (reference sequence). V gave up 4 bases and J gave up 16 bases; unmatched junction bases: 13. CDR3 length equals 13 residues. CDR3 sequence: CASSRLRTGFLFF. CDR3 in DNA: TGTGCCAGCAGCCGTCTTAGGACAGGATTCCTCTTCTTC.

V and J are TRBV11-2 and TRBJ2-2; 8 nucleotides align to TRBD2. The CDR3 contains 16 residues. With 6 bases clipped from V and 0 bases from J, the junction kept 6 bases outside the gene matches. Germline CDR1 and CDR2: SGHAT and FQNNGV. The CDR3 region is CASRPTGLANTGELFF. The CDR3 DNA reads TGTGCCAGCAGACCAACGGGACTAGCGAACACCGGGGAGCTGTTTTTT. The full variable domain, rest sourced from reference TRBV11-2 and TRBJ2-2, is EAGVAQSPRYKIIEKRQSVAFWCNPISGHATLYWYQQILGQGPKLLIQFQNNGVVDDSQLPKDRFSAERLKGVDSTLKIQPAKLEDSAVYLCASRPTGLANTGELFFGEGSRLTVL.

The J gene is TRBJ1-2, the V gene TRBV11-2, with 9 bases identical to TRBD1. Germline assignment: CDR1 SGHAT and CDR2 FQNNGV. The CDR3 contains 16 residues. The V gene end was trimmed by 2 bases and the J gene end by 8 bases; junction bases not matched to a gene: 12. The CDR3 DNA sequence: TGTGCCAGCAGCTTATTCCGCGGGGACAGGGAACAAGGCTACACCTTC. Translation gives CASSLFRGDREQGYTF.

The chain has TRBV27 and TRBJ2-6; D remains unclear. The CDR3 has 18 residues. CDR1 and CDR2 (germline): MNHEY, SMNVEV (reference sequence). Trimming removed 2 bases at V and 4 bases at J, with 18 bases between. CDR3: CASSLRARGFLGANVLTF. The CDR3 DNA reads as TGTGCCAGCAGTTTAAGAGCCCGAGGTTTCCTCGGGGCCAACGTCCTGACTTTC.

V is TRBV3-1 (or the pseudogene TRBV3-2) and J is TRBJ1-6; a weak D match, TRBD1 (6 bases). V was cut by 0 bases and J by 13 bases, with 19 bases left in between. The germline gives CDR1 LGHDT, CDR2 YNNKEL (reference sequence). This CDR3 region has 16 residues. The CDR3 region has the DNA TGTGCCAGCAGCCAAGAGGTAACAGGGCTCATTCGGCCCCTCCACTTT. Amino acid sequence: CASSQEVTGLIRPLHF.

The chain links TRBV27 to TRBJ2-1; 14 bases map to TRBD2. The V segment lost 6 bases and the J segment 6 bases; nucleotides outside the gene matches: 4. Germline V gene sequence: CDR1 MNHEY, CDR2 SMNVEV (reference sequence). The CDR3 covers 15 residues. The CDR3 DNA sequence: TGTGCCAGCAGGGGGACTAGCGGGGGACCCAATGAGCAGTTCTTC. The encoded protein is CASRGTSGGPNEQFF.

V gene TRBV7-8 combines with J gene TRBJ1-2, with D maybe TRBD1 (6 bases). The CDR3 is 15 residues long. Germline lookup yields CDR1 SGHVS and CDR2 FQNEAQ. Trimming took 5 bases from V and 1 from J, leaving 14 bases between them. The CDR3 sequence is CASSPSGAYNYGYTF. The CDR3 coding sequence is TGTGCCAGCAGCCCGTCAGGGGCCTATAACTATGGCTACACCTTC.

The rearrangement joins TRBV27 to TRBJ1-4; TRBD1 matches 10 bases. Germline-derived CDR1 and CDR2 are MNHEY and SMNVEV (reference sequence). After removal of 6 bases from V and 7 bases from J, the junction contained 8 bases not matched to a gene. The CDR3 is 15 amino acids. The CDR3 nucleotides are TGTGCCAGCAGACTGATTGGGACAGGGGTTGAAAAACTGTTTTTT. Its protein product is CASRLIGTGVEKLFF.

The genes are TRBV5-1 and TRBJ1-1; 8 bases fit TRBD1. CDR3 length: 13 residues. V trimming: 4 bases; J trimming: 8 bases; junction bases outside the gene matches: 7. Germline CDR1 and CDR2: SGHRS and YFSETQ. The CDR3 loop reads CASSAIGTGEAFF. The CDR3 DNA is TGCGCCAGCAGCGCCATTGGGACAGGCGAAGCTTTCTTT.

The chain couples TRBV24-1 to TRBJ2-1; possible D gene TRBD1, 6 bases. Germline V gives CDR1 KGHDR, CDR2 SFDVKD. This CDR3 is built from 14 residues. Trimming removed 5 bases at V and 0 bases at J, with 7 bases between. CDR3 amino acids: CATSAGDSYNEQFF. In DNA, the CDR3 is TGTGCCACCAGTGCAGGGGACTCCTACAATGAGCAGTTCTTC.

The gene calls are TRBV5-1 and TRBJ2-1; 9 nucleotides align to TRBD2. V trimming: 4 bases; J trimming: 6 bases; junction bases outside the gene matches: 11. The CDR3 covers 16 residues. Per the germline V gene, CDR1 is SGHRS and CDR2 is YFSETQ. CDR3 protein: CASSGRHSGRINEQFF. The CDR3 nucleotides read TGCGCCAGCAGCGGACGCCACAGCGGGAGGATCAATGAGCAGTTCTTC.

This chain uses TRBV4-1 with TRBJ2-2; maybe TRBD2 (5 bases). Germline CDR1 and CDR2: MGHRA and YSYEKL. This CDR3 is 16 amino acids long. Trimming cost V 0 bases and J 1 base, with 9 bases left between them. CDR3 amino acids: CASSQEAAKNTGELFF. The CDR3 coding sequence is TGCGCCAGCAGCCAAGAAGCGGCTAAGAACACCGGGGAGCTGTTTTTT.

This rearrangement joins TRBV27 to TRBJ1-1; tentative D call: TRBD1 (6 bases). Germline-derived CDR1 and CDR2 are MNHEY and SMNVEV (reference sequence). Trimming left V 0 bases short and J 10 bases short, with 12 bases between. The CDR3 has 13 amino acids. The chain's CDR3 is CASSLSYGGSAFF. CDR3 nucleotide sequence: TGTGCCAGCAGTTTATCCTATGGGGGCTCAGCTTTCTTT.

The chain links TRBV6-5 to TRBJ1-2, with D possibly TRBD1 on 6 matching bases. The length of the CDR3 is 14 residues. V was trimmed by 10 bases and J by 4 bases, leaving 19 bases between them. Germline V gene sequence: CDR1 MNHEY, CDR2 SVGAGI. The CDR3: CATIGGGASYGYTF. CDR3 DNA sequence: TGTGCCACCATCGGCGGGGGGGCGAGCTATGGCTACACCTTC.

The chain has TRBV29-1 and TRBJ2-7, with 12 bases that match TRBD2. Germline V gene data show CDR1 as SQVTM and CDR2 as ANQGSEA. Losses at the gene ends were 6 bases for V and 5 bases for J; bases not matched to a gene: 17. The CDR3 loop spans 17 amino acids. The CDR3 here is CSVAGETSGSLSHEQYF. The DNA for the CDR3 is TGCAGCGTCGCTGGGGAGACTAGCGGGAGTTTATCCCACGAGCAGTACTTC.

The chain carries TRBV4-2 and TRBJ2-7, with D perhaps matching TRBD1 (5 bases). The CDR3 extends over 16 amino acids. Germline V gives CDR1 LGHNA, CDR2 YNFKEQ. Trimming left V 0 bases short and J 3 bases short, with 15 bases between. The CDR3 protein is CASSQDSTVVRYEQYF. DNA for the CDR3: TGTGCCAGCAGCCAAGATTCGACAGTCGTGCGCTACGAGCAGTACTTC.

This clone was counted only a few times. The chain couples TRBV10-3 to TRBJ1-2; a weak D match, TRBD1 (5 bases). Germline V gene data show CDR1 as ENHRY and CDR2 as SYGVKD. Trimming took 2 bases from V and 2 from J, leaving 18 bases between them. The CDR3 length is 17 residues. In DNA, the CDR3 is TGTGCCATCAGTGAGGGGAGGGGCGCCCAACAGAACTATGGCTACACCTTC. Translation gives CAISEGRGAQQNYGYTF.

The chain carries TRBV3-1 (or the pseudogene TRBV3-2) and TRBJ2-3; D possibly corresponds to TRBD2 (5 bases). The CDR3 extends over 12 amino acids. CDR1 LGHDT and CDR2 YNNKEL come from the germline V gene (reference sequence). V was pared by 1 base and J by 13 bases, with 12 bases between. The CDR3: CASSQAVGEKYF. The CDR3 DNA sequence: TGTGCCAGCAGCCAAGCGGTGGGAGAAAAGTATTTT.

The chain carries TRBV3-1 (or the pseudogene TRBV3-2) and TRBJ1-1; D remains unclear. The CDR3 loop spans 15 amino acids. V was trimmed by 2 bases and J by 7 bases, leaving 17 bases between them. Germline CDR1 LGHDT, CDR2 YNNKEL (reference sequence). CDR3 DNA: TGTGCCAGCAGCCAATTTGTCGATGAGACGGGTGAAGCTTTCTTT. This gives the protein CASSQFVDETGEAFF.

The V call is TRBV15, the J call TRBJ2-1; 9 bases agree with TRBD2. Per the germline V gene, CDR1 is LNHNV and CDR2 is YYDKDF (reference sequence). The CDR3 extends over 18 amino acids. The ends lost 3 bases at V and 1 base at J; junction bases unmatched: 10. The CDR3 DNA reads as TGTGCCACCAGCAGGGCGCCGGGACTAGCTACGTCCTACAATGAGCAGTTCTTC. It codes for CATSRAPGLATSYNEQFF.

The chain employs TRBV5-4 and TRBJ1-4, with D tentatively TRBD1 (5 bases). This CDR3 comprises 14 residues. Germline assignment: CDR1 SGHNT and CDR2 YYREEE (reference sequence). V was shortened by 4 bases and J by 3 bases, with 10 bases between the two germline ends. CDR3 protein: CASSRGGPNEKLFF. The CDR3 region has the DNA TGTGCCAGCAGCCGGGGGGGACCTAATGAAAAACTGTTTTTT.

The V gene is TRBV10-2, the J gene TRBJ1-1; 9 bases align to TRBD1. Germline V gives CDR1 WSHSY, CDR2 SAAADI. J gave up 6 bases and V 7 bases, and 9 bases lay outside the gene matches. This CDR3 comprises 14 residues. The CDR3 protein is CASTEGTGRSEAFF. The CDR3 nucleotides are TGCGCCAGCACCGAAGGGACAGGGAGATCTGAAGCTTTCTTT.

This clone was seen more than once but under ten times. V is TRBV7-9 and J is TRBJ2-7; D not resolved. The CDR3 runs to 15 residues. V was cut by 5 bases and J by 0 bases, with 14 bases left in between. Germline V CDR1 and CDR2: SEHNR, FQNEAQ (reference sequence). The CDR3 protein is CASSHPLGPSYEQYF. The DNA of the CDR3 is TGTGCCAGCAGCCATCCCCTCGGTCCCTCCTACGAGCAGTACTTC.

DNA of the CDR3: TGTGCCAGCAGTTACAGGACGCGGTACAATGAGCAGTTCTTC. It specifies CASSYRTRYNEQFF. The chain couples TRBV28 to TRBJ2-1; a weak D match, TRBD1 (5 bases). Trimming stripped 4 bases from V and 4 bases from J, with 11 bases between. The CDR3 is made up of 14 amino acids. CDR1 is MDHEN and CDR2 is SYDVKM in the germline V gene.

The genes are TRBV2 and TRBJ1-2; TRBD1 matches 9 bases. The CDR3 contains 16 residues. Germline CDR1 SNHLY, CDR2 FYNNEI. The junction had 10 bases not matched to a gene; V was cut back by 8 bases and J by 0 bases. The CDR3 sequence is CASYPGQGRSNYGYTF. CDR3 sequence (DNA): TGTGCCAGCTACCCGGGACAGGGACGTTCTAACTATGGCTACACCTTC.

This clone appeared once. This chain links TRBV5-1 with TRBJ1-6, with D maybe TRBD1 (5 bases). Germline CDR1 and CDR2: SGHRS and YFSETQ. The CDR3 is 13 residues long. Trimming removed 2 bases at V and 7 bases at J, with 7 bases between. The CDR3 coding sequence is TGCGCCAGCAGCTTCGGGGGAAATTCACCCCTCCACTTT. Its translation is CASSFGGNSPLHF.

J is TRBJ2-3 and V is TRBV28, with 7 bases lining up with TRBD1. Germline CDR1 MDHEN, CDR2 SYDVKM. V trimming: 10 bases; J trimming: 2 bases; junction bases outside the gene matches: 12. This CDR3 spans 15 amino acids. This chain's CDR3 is CAIPGPRGSTDTQYF. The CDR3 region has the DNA TGTGCCATCCCCGGCCCCAGGGGGTCCACAGATACGCAGTATTTT.

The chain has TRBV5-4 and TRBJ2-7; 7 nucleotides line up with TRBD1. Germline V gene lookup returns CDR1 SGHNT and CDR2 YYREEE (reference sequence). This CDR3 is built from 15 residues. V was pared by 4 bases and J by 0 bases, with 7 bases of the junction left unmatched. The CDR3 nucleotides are TGTGCCAGCAGCCAAGACAGGGCCGTCTCCTACGAGCAGTACTTC. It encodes CASSQDRAVSYEQYF.

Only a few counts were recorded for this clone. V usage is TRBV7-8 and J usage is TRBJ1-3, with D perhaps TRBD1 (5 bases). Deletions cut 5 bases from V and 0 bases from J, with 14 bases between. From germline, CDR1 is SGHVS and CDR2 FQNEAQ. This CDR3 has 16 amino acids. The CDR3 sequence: CASSKFRQSSGNTIYF. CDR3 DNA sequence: TGTGCCAGCAGCAAATTTCGACAGTCCTCTGGAAACACCATATATTTT.